The next 8 T cell receptor beta chains were all read from a single sample in a study of blood T cell repertoires in COVID-19. Libraries were prepared by immunoSEQ multiplex PCR; TCRdb keeps only in-frame clonotypes and omits some of them. The repertoire holds about 70,000 clones, with 87% as singletons. Specimen: peripheral blood. The receptors stem from a woman older than 75 with acute or convalescent COVID-19.

This clone was seen a handful of times. This chain links TRBV7-2 with TRBJ1-4; the D is unclear. Germline V gene data show CDR1 as SGHTA and CDR2 as FQGNSA. Trimming shortened V by 2 bases and J by 3 bases, and 10 bases separated the two germline ends. This CDR3 spans 15 amino acids. The CDR3 protein is CASSLYQASNEKLFF. In nucleotides, the CDR3 is TGTGCCAGCAGCTTATATCAGGCATCTAATGAAAAACTGTTTTTT.

The genes are TRBV7-2 and TRBJ2-2; D unresolved. The CDR3 is 15 amino acids. The V end lost 1 base, the J end lost 0 bases, and 6 bases lay between the germline ends. The germline V gene has CDR1 SGHTA and CDR2 FQGNSA. The CDR3 protein is CASSLGGANTGELFF. Written as DNA, the CDR3 is TGTGCCAGCAGCTTAGGCGGAGCGAACACCGGGGAGCTGTTTTTT. The whole variable domain, remainder taken from reference TRBV7-2 and TRBJ2-2, is GAGVSQSPSNKVTEKGKDVELRCDPISGHTALYWYRQSLGQGLEFLIYFQGNSAPDKSGLPSDRFSAERTGGSVSTLTIQRTQQEDSAVYLCASSLGGANTGELFFGEGSRLTVL.

The chain is built from TRBV6-5 and TRBJ2-7; 7 bases fit TRBD1. The V and J ends lost 4 bases and 2 bases, in that order; junction bases with no gene match: 2. The CDR3 covers 13 residues. Germline lookup yields CDR1 MNHEY and CDR2 SVGAGI. In nucleotides, the CDR3 is TGTGCCAGCAGTTCAGGGGGTCCCTACGAGCAGTACTTC. Its protein product is CASSSGGPYEQYF.

The V and J genes are TRBV28 and TRBJ2-2; no clear D. V dropped 5 bases and J dropped 6 bases, with 16 bases sitting between them. The CDR3 consists of 15 residues. Germline V lookup: CDR1 MDHEN, CDR2 SYDVKM. CDR3 protein: CASSPLVLYSGELFF. CDR3 coding DNA: TGTGCCAGCAGTCCTCTTGTGCTCTATTCCGGGGAGCTGTTTTTT.

This chain joins TRBV28 and TRBJ2-7; 12 nucleotides match TRBD1. CDR3 length equals 15 residues. Per germline, CDR1 MDHEN and CDR2 SYDVKM. Unmatched junction bases numbered 5, after V lost 7 bases and J lost 1 base. CDR3 DNA: TGTGCCAGCATGGGACAGGGGGCGCCGTCCTACGAGCAGTACTTC. It encodes CASMGQGAPSYEQYF.

The rearrangement joins TRBV4-1 to TRBJ1-1; D not resolved. V was pared by 4 bases and J by 0 bases, with 15 bases between. CDR3 size: 16 residues. Germline V lookup: CDR1 MGHRA, CDR2 YSYEKL. The CDR3 spells CASSPLGHGLNTEAFF. The DNA for the CDR3 is TGCGCCAGCAGCCCGCTGGGCCACGGATTGAACACTGAAGCTTTCTTT.

The genes are TRBV6-1 and TRBJ1-5; 8 bases line up with TRBD1. The CDR3 runs to 16 residues. Germline assignment: CDR1 MNHNS and CDR2 SASEGT. The J segment lost 4 bases and the V segment lost 2 bases, leaving 7 bases of the junction unmatched. CDR3 nucleotides: TGTGCCAGCAGTGAATTAGGACAGGGCCCGAATCAGCCCCAGCATTTT. Its translation is CASSELGQGPNQPQHF.

This chain uses TRBV28 with TRBJ2-1, with D possibly being TRBD2 (5 bases). The germline V gene has CDR1 MDHEN and CDR2 SYDVKM. V dropped 3 bases and J dropped 13 bases, with 16 bases sitting between them. The CDR3 sequence is 13 residues long. The DNA for the CDR3 is TGTGCCAGCAGTTTTAGCGACGTCACAATACAGTTCTTC. Its translation: CASSFSDVTIQFF.